This T cell receptor beta chain comes out of a study of OX40 agonist ivuxolimab in advanced cancers. In the study overall: The patients' treatment was ivuxolimab, an agonistic anti-OX40 (CD134) antibody.

The protocol was immunoSEQ multiplex PCR, while the TCRdb copy is restricted to in-frame clones and leaves out a portion. The top ten hold about 8.3% of the sample, which has 55,000 to 70,000 clones, 80% to 95% seen once. This clone was recorded once. The target antigen is unknown. The study's findings and limits: No antigen was identified for the clonally expanded peripheral T cells. Clonal expansion by week 6 occurred in CD4+ and CD8+ blood T cells (at 0.1 to 3.0 mg/kg). Some of the lowest clonal expansion was seen in partial responders at 0.1-3.0 mg/kg.

The TCR sequence derives from an adult with an advanced solid tumor such as melanoma, head and neck, liver or kidney cancer. The starting material was CD4+ or CD8+ T cells sorted from blood, obtained in a trial of the OX40 agonist ivuxolimab.

The CDR3 DNA reads as TGCGCCAGCAGTGAGCCTACACCGAGGGGGCGAACCGGGGAGCTGTTTTTT. It codes for CASSEPTPRGRTGELFF. This sequence joins TRBV10-1 and TRBJ2-2, with 7 bases fitting TRBD1. The CDR3 runs to 17 residues. Germline assignment: CDR1 WNHNN and CDR2 SYGVQD (reference sequence). The trim removed 2 bases at V and 5 bases at J, leaving 11 bases unmatched.